This entry lists 14 T cell receptor beta chains sequenced from one sample in a study of cytomegalovirus exposure and HLA in healthy donors. Both 60 Vbeta primers and 13 Jbeta primers went into the PCR. The repertoire was sequenced with immunoSEQ multiplex PCR; TCRdb's copy has only in-frame clones and lacks some. This sample has roughly 240,000 clones; about 77% occur once, and the top ten carry about 0.47%. Sequenced material: PBMCs. The origin of the receptors is a boy younger than 18 in good health and CMV-seronegative.

Here the CDR3 reads CASSVVGGGDSPLHF. In nucleotides, the CDR3 is TGTGCCAGCAGCGTAGTTGGGGGAGGGGATTCACCCCTCCACTTT. The genes are TRBV9 and TRBJ1-6; D may be TRBD1 (5 bases). Germline V lookup: CDR1 SGDLS, CDR2 YYNGEE. The CDR3 totals 15 residues. V shed 0 bases and J shed 8 bases, with 12 bases lying between them.

A note on this clone: Other DNA sequences in this specimen translate into the identical CDR3. V gene TRBV19 combines with J gene TRBJ2-2, with a possible D match to TRBD1 (5 bases). This CDR3 contains 14 residues. Deletions cut 1 base from V and 5 bases from J, with 8 bases between. Per germline, CDR1 LNHDA and CDR2 SQIVND (reference sequence). CDR3 nucleotides: TGTGCCAGTAGTATAGGTCCAGGGACCGGGGAGCTGTTTTTT. It yields the protein CASSIGPGTGELFF.

This rearrangement joins TRBV6-1 to TRBJ2-7; 12 bases fit TRBD2. The CDR3 is made up of 15 amino acids. From germline, CDR1 is MNHNS and CDR2 SASEGT. Trimming removed 6 bases from V and 5 bases from J; junction bases left unmatched: 8. Here the CDR3 reads CASSLTSGRLHEQYF. The CDR3, as DNA: TGTGCCAGCAGCCTGACTAGCGGGAGATTACACGAGCAGTACTTC.

This chain links TRBV6-5 with TRBJ1-1, with D possibly TRBD1 on 6 matching bases. Trimming cost V 6 bases and J 5 bases, with 16 bases left between them. The CDR3 runs to 14 residues. Germline loops: CDR1 MNHEY, CDR2 SVGAGI. The CDR3 loop is CASSDSPGVTEAFF. Here the CDR3 DNA reads TGTGCCAGCAGCGACTCTCCAGGGGTGACTGAAGCTTTCTTT.

The chain couples TRBV4-1 to TRBJ2-3; D is possibly TRBD1 (6 bases). Germline V gene sequence: CDR1 MGHRA, CDR2 YSYEKL. V lost 3 bases to trimming and J lost 2 bases, with 9 bases between them. This CDR3 is built from 14 residues. DNA of the CDR3: TGCGCCAGCAGCCAGGGGGCGAACACAGATACGCAGTATTTT. Amino acids: CASSQGANTDTQYF.

CDR3 nucleotides: TGCGCCAGCAGCCAAGCTTTAGTTTCTAACTATGGCTACACCTTC. It translates to CASSQALVSNYGYTF. The rearrangement uses TRBV4-1 and TRBJ1-2; D remains unclear. The germline V gene encodes CDR1 MGHRA and CDR2 YSYEKL. Trimming took 1 base from V and 0 from J, leaving 9 bases between them. The length of the CDR3 is 15 residues.

The rearrangement uses TRBV28 and TRBJ1-5; D perhaps matches TRBD1 (6 bases). Germline loops: CDR1 MDHEN, CDR2 SYDVKM. V lost 7 bases and J lost 8, with 15 bases in between. CDR3 length: 13 residues. Here the CDR3 DNA reads TGTGCCAGCACAGGGGTAGGTTTGGAGCCCCAGCATTTT. Its translation: CASTGVGLEPQHF.

The chain links TRBV5-1 to TRBJ2-5, with D hard to call. This CDR3 region has 13 residues. Germline V gene lookup returns CDR1 SGHRS and CDR2 YFSETQ. Trimming removed 7 bases at V and 2 bases at J, with 12 bases between. The CDR3 loop is CASSEVVQETQYF. CDR3 in DNA: TGCGCCAGCTCTGAGGTGGTGCAAGAGACCCAGTACTTC.

As concerns this clone: At one end, the junction sequence differs from germline, possibly due to a read error. V and J are TRBV7-2 and TRBJ1-2, with 8 bases lining up with TRBD1. Germline-derived CDR1 and CDR2 are SGHTA and FQGNSA. The CDR3 runs to 17 residues. The CDR3 region is CASGFPSTGVLNYGYTF. Written as DNA, the CDR3 is TGTGCCAGCGGCTTCCCATCGACAGGGGTCCTTAACTATGGCTACACCTTC. Full variable domain (remainder filled in from reference TRBV7-2 and TRBJ1-2): GAGVSQSPSNKVTEKGKDVELRCDPISGHTALYWYRQSLGQGLEFLIYFQGNSAPDKSGLPSDRFSAERTGGSVSTLTIQRTQQEDSAVYLCASGFPSTGVLNYGYTFGSGTRLTVV.

The V call is TRBV5-1, the J call TRBJ2-1; a weak D match, TRBD2 (6 bases). The CDR3 consists of 15 residues. Trimming left V 4 bases short and J 4 bases short, with 15 bases between. Germline CDR1 is SGHRS and CDR2 is YFSETQ. The CDR3 DNA follows: TGCGCCAGCAGCGGGGGACTTCGCCCGTACAATGAGCAGTTCTTC. The encoded protein is CASSGGLRPYNEQFF. Supplemented by reference TRBV5-1 and TRBJ2-1, the full variable domain reads KAGVTQTPRYLIKTRGQQVTLSCSPISGHRSVSWYQQTPGQGLQFLFEYFSETQRNKGNFPGRFSGRQFSNSRSEMNVSTLELGDSALYLCASSGGLRPYNEQFFGPGTRLTVL.

This CDR3 is CASKAWGDNYGYTF. CDR3 nucleotide sequence: TGTGCCAGCAAGGCTTGGGGCGATAACTATGGCTACACCTTC. This chain connects TRBV27 to TRBJ1-2, with a possible D match to TRBD1 (5 bases). Trimming left V 7 bases short and J 1 base short, with 13 bases between. From germline, CDR1 is MNHEY and CDR2 SMNVEV (reference sequence). This CDR3 has 14 amino acids.

The V gene is TRBV30, the J gene TRBJ2-3, with a weak D call TRBD2 (6 bases). The CDR3 loop spans 12 amino acids. Trimming took 5 bases from V and 5 from J, leaving 11 bases between them. Germline-derived CDR1 and CDR2 are GTSNPN and SVGIG (reference sequence). CDR3 residues: CAWGPGGDTQYF. CDR3 DNA sequence: TGTGCCTGGGGCCCCGGGGGAGATACGCAGTATTTT.

The rearrangement links TRBV27 to TRBJ2-1; D perhaps matches TRBD2 (5 bases). V was shortened by 2 bases and J by 3 bases, with 5 bases between the two germline ends. CDR3 size: 13 residues. Per the germline V gene, CDR1 is MNHEY and CDR2 is SMNVEV (reference sequence). CDR3: CASSLRDYNEQFF. The CDR3 coding sequence is TGTGCCAGCAGTTTACGGGACTACAATGAGCAGTTCTTC.

The rearrangement joins TRBV18 to TRBJ2-4; 10 positions agree with TRBD1. This CDR3 has 16 residues. Germline CDR1 KGHSH, CDR2 LQKENI. Germline trimming cut 3 bases from V and 1 base from J; bases unmatched to any gene: 3. CDR3 sequence (DNA): TGTGCCAGCTCACCGCCGGGACAGGGGGCCAAAAACATTCAGTACTTC. Translating it yields CASSPPGQGAKNIQYF.